The 12 T cell receptor beta chains in this list originate from one sample, sequenced in a study of blood T cell repertoires in COVID-19. The table came from immunoSEQ multiplex PCR; TCRdb's copy has only in-frame clones and leaves some out. The profile covers about 90,000 clones, with about 88% appearing a single time and more than 1% taken by the ten largest. The source material was peripheral blood. The receptors come from a man older than 75 with active or convalescent COVID-19.

The genes are TRBV5-1 and TRBJ1-6; D perhaps matches TRBD1 (6 bases). The CDR3 has 15 residues. The V and J ends lost 3 bases and 8 bases respectively, with 15 bases between them. Germline CDR1 is SGHRS and CDR2 is YFSETQ. This CDR3 reads CASSSGPGADSPLHF. In nucleotides, the CDR3 is TGCGCCAGCAGCTCGGGTCCAGGGGCGGATTCACCCCTCCACTTT.

The chain employs TRBV19 and TRBJ1-3, with no clear D. V lost 6 bases, J lost 0 bases, and 15 bases lay in between. The length of the CDR3 is 16 residues. Germline V gene lookup returns CDR1 LNHDA and CDR2 SQIVND (reference sequence). The CDR3 nucleotides are TGTGCCAGTAGCAACTTCGGGATCCACTCTGGAAACACCATATATTTT. It specifies CASSNFGIHSGNTIYF.

This chain links TRBV27 with TRBJ1-2, with 11 bases fitting TRBD1. The CDR3 totals 15 residues. Germline CDR1 reads MNHEY; CDR2 reads SMNVEV (reference sequence). The V segment lost 2 bases and the J segment 1 base; nucleotides outside the gene matches: 0. CDR3 in amino acids: CASSLGTGGNYGYTF. DNA of the CDR3: TGTGCCAGCAGTTTAGGGACAGGGGGTAACTATGGCTACACCTTC.

V and J are TRBV19 and TRBJ1-4, with D hard to call. Germline loops: CDR1 LNHDA, CDR2 SQIVND (reference sequence). This CDR3 is 15 amino acids long. Trimming removed 6 bases at V and 0 bases at J, with 11 bases between. For the CDR3, the DNA is TGTGCCAGTAGCCTTGTCTTTGCAACTAATGAAAAACTGTTTTTT. It translates to CASSLVFATNEKLFF.

This clone has only a few counts. This chain uses TRBV6-2 or TRBV6-3 with TRBJ1-5; 8 bases line up with TRBD1. The V gene's germline CDR1 is MNHEY and CDR2 SVGEGT. The junction had 12 bases not matched to a gene; V was cut back by 5 bases and J by 0 bases. The CDR3 is 18 amino acids. The CDR3 reads CASSRAGTGGYSNQPQHF. The CDR3 DNA follows: TGTGCCAGCAGTCGTGCCGGGACAGGCGGTTATAGCAATCAGCCCCAGCATTTT.

The gene calls are TRBV11-2 and TRBJ2-7; TRBD1 matches 7 bases. Per germline, CDR1 SGHAT and CDR2 FQNNGV. Trimming cost V 2 bases and J 6 bases; bases outside gene matches: 10. The CDR3 extends over 15 amino acids. CDR3 residues: CASSLLVAGGIEQYF. The CDR3 DNA follows: TGTGCCAGCAGCTTACTGGTAGCAGGGGGTATCGAGCAGTACTTC.

V gene TRBV15 combines with J gene TRBJ1-2; unclear D gene. V lost 5 bases and J 7 bases, leaving 17 bases between the germline ends. Germline values: CDR1 LNHNV, CDR2 YYDKDF (reference sequence). The CDR3 has 14 amino acids. The CDR3 region has the DNA TGTGCCACCAGCGACGCAACTAGGGTTTTTGGCTACACCTTC. Translated: CATSDATRVFGYTF. The full variable domain, in which reference TRBV15 and TRBJ1-2 provide the parts outside the CDR3, is DAMVIQNPRYQVTQFGKPVTLSCSQTLNHNVMYWYQQKSSQAPKLLFHYYDKDFNNEADTPDNFQSRRPNTSFCFLDIRSPGLGDTAMYLCATSDATRVFGYTFGSGTRLTVV.

This chain uses TRBV3-1 (or the pseudogene TRBV3-2) with TRBJ1-1, with D hard to call. The germline V gene has CDR1 LGHDT and CDR2 YNNKEL (reference sequence). The CDR3 covers 13 residues. Trimming shortened V by 4 bases and J by 4 bases, and 10 bases separated the two germline ends. This CDR3 is CASSPWAGTEAFF. The CDR3 DNA is TGTGCCAGCAGCCCCTGGGCGGGCACTGAAGCTTTCTTT.

The chain is built from TRBV5-4 and TRBJ2-1, with TRBD2 identical over 9 bases. Germline CDR1 is SGHNT and CDR2 is YYREEE (reference sequence). This CDR3 is built from 16 residues. V lost 4 bases and J lost 3; bases outside the gene matches: 8. DNA of the CDR3: TGTGCCAGCAGCCCGAAAGCGGGAGGACTCTACAATGAGCAGTTCTTC. Encoded protein: CASSPKAGGLYNEQFF.

The chain couples TRBV19 to TRBJ1-5; D perhaps matches TRBD1 (6 bases). CDR3 size: 16 residues. V dropped 4 bases and J dropped 7 bases, with 20 bases sitting between them. Germline V gene lookup returns CDR1 LNHDA and CDR2 SQIVND (reference sequence). CDR3 coding DNA: TGTGCCAGTAGTACCTCTGGGGGCGCCGGGCGGCAGCCCCAGCATTTT. Amino acid sequence: CASSTSGGAGRQPQHF.

The chain joins TRBV4-2 to TRBJ2-3, with TRBD2 identical over 15 bases. Unmatched junction bases numbered 15, after V lost 3 bases and J lost 8 bases. Germline V gene data show CDR1 as LGHNA and CDR2 as YNFKEQ. The CDR3 has 19 amino acids. This CDR3 reads CASSHLGLAGGGPDGTQYF. For the CDR3, the DNA is TGTGCCAGCAGCCATCTCGGACTAGCGGGAGGGGGGCCAGATGGTACGCAGTATTTT.

This chain joins TRBV2 and TRBJ2-1; 7 nucleotides line up with TRBD2. J lost 5 bases, V lost 6 bases, and 10 bases had no gene match. CDR3 length: 15 residues. The germline V gene encodes CDR1 SNHLY and CDR2 FYNNEI. DNA for the CDR3: TGTGCCAGCAGCGCCGACCGCCTAGCGGACAATGAGCAGTTCTTC. Its protein is CASSADRLADNEQFF.